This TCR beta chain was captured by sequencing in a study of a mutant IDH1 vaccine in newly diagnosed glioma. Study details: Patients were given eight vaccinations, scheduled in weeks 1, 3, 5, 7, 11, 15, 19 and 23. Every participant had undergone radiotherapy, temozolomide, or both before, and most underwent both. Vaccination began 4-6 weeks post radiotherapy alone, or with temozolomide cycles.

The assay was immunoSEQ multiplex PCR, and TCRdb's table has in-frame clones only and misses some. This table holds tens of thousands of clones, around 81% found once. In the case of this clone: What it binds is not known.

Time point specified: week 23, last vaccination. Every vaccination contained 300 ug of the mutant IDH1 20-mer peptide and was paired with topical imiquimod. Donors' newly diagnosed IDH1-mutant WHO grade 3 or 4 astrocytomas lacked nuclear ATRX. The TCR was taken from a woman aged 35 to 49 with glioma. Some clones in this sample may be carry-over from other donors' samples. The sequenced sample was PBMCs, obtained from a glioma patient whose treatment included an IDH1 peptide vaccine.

Written as DNA, the CDR3 is TGTGCCACGAGGACTAGCGGATCGGAGACCCAGTACTTC. This encodes CATRTSGSETQYF. The chain uses TRBV27 and TRBJ2-5; 10 nucleotides line up with TRBD2. CDR1 and CDR2 from the germline V gene are MNHEY and SMNVEV (reference sequence). This CDR3 has 13 residues. Trimming cost V 10 bases and J 5 bases; bases outside gene matches: 7.